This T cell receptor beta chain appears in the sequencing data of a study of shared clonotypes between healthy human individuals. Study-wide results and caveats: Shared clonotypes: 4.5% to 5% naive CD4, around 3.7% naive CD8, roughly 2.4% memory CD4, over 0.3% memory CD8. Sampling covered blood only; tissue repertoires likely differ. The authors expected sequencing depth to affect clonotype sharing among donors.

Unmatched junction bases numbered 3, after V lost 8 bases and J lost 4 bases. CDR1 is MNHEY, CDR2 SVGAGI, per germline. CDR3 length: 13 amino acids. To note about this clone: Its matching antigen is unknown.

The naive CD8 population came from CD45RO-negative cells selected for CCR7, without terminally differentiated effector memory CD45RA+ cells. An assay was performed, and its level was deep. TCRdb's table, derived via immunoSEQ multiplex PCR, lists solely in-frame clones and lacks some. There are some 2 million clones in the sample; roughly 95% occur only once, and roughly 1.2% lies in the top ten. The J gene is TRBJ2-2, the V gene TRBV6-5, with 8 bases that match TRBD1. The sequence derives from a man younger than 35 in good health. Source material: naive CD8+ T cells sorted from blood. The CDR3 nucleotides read TGTGCCAGCGGGACAGGCTCCACCGGGGAGCTGTTTTTT. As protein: CASGTGSTGELFF.